The 26 T cell receptor beta chains given below trace back to one sample, sequenced in a study of blood T cells in healthy people across ages. A second PCR of about 7 to 11 cycles used a sample-barcoded 5' primer and a J-beta primer mix. TCRdb ran MiXCR on the 5' RACE reads and lists one entry per CDR3 protein. This sample yields about 1.4 million distinct CDR3 sequences, of which around 55% are seen a single time; over 5% belongs to the top ten. Sequenced input: blood. The receptors were gathered from a man aged 18 to 30 in good health.

This clonotype was recorded a few times. The J gene is TRBJ2-1, the V gene TRBV12-3 or TRBV12-4; TRBD1 matches 12 bases. The CDR3 loop spans 16 amino acids. V lost 3 bases, J lost 8 bases, and 8 bases stayed unmatched. The CDR3 region is CASSFIGDRGLHEQFF. The DNA of the CDR3 is TGTGCCAGCAGTTTCATAGGGGACAGGGGGCTCCATGAGCAGTTCTTC.

The genes are TRBV27 and TRBJ2-7, with 9 bases matching TRBD2. V shed 5 bases and J 1 base; nucleotides not matched to a gene: 9. The CDR3 extends over 16 amino acids. Germline V gene sequence: CDR1 MNHEY, CDR2 SMNVEV (reference sequence). The CDR3 nucleotides read TGTGCCAGCAGTGCTACGGGACTAGCAATATCCTACGAGCAGTACTTC. Its translation: CASSATGLAISYEQYF.

In this sample, this clonotype turned up a few times. V is TRBV27 and J is TRBJ2-3; D may correspond to TRBD1 or TRBD2 (5 bases each). The CDR3 length is 16 residues. Trimming pared 3 bases from V and 4 bases from J, leaving 17 bases between. Germline CDR1 MNHEY, CDR2 SMNVEV (reference sequence). The CDR3 nucleotides are TGTGCCAGCAGTTTCTTGGGGGTCATACATTCAGATACGCAGTATTTT. It encodes CASSFLGVIHSDTQYF.

The chain has TRBV7-2 and TRBJ2-4; weak D call: TRBD2 (5 bases). TRBJ2-7 matches the DNA end more closely, so the J call is doubtful. There are 13 residues in the CDR3. From germline, CDR1 is SGHTA and CDR2 FQGNSA. For the CDR3, the DNA is TGTGCCAGCAGCTGGGAGATCGCCTACGAGCAGTACTTC. It codes for CASSWEIAYEQYF.

This chain connects TRBV20-1 to TRBJ2-3; 7 bases match TRBD2. The CDR3 contains 15 residues. Trimming at V came to 5 bases and at J to 2 bases, leaving 10 bases not matched to a gene. CDR1 and CDR2 (germline): DFQATT, SNEGSKA (reference sequence). This CDR3 is CSALLTGGYTDTQYF. The CDR3 DNA follows: TGCAGTGCTCTTCTGACGGGGGGTTACACAGATACGCAGTATTTT.

V gene TRBV7-2 combines with J gene TRBJ2-7; no reliable D call. Germline V gives CDR1 SGHTA, CDR2 FQGNSA. This CDR3 region has 13 residues. V lost 5 bases, J lost 3 bases, and 11 bases lay in between. The CDR3 loop is CASSVQAFYEQYF. In nucleotides, the CDR3 is TGTGCCAGCAGCGTCCAAGCTTTCTACGAGCAGTACTTC.

The V gene is TRBV7-2, the J gene TRBJ2-4; D unresolved. The J call is doubtful: the DNA matches TRBJ2-7 better. This CDR3 has 14 amino acids. CDR1 and CDR2 from the germline V gene are SGHTA and FQGNSA. Here the CDR3 reads CASSPWVGADEQYF. The CDR3 DNA reads TGTGCCAGCAGCCCGTGGGTTGGCGCGGACGAGCAGTACTTC.

This clonotype showed up just a few times. V gene TRBV12-3 or TRBV12-4 combines with J gene TRBJ1-2, with D unclear. The V end was cut by 1 base, the J end by 3 bases, with 6 bases between. The CDR3 contains 13 residues. CDR3 sequence reads: CASSLGTHYGYTF. For the CDR3, the DNA is TGTGCCAGCAGTTTAGGGACTCACTATGGCTACACCTTC.

The V gene is TRBV4-3, the J gene TRBJ2-5; 12 nucleotides align to TRBD2. Losses at the gene ends were 0 bases for V and 0 bases for J; bases not matched to a gene: 11. The germline V gene has CDR1 LGHNA and CDR2 YSLEER. This CDR3 region has 20 residues. The CDR3 sequence is CASSQDYATSGRANQETQYF. The CDR3 coding sequence is TGCGCCAGCAGCCAAGATTATGCGACTAGCGGGAGAGCCAACCAAGAGACCCAGTACTTC.

The rearrangement uses TRBV5-6 and TRBJ2-3; D ambiguous. The germline V gene has CDR1 SGHDT and CDR2 YYEEEE. The CDR3 runs to 14 residues. Between the trimmed V and J ends, which lost 3 bases and 2 bases, there was a span of 10 bases. CDR3 sequence reads: CASSYGPYTDTQYF. The CDR3 coding sequence is TGTGCCAGCAGCTATGGACCCTACACAGATACGCAGTATTTT.

The chain joins TRBV24-1 to TRBJ2-1, with D perhaps TRBD2 (5 bases). Germline lookup yields CDR1 KGHDR and CDR2 SFDVKD. This CDR3 has 15 residues. Trimming removed 5 bases from V and 0 bases from J, with 10 bases in between. DNA of the CDR3: TGTGCCACCAGTGGGGCCACTAGCTCCTACAATGAGCAGTTCTTC. Amino acids: CATSGATSSYNEQFF.

The V and J genes are TRBV21-1 and TRBJ2-5. TRBV21-1 is labeled a pseudogene. This CDR3 has 16 amino acids. Here the CDR3 DNA reads TGTGCCAGCAGCAAAGTCTTTATAGGACGAGGATTTGCCCAGTACTTC. Its translation: CASSKVFIGRGFAQYF.

The DNA of the CDR3 is TGTGCCAGCAGCGTTGCTGTTGCAACTAATGAAAAACTGTTTTTT. Residues: CASSVAVATNEKLFF. The V and J genes are TRBV9 and TRBJ1-4; D unclear. Germline values: CDR1 SGDLS, CDR2 YYNGEE. Trimming took 2 bases from V and 0 from J, leaving 8 bases between them. The CDR3 loop spans 15 amino acids.

With regard to this clonotype: The CDR3 does not end in the conserved phenylalanine or tryptophan, so this is likely a read error. V usage is TRBV4-2 and J usage is TRBJ2-1, with 7 bases identical to TRBD2. Germline lookup yields CDR1 LGHNA and CDR2 YNFKEQ. The ends lost 0 bases at V and 2 bases at J; junction bases unmatched: 13. CDR3 length: 19 amino acids. The CDR3 is CASSQDIGWEGGTYNEQFL. CDR3 sequence (DNA): TGTGCCAGCAGCCAAGATATAGGGTGGGAGGGAGGCACCTACAATGAGCAGTTCTTA.

This chain joins TRBV28 and TRBJ2-4; 7 positions match TRBD1. The DNA matches TRBJ2-7 better at its end, which makes the J call doubtful. This CDR3 is built from 15 residues. The germline CDR1 and CDR2 sequences are MDHEN and SYDVKM. As DNA, the CDR3 is TGTGCCAGCAGTTTGAGGACAGGATCTACCTACGAGCAGTACTTC. Its protein product is CASSLRTGSTYEQYF.

This chain connects TRBV29-1 to TRBJ1-2; D is uncertain. There are 13 residues in the CDR3. Trimming left V 2 bases short and J 8 bases short, with 15 bases between. Germline values: CDR1 SQVTM, CDR2 ANQGSEA. CDR3 bases: TGCAGCGTTGAACGCGCCCCGCGAGAGGGCTACACCTTC. Translated: CSVERAPREGYTF.

The chain combines TRBV7-9 with TRBJ2-1, with 7 bases matching TRBD2. The CDR3 loop spans 15 amino acids. J lost 10 bases, V lost 5 bases, and 14 bases had no gene match. The germline V gene has CDR1 SEHNR and CDR2 FQNEAQ (reference sequence). The CDR3, as DNA: TGTGCCAGCAGCGCGCCAGGACTAGGCCTTGGGGAGCAGTTCTTC. Translated, it gives CASSAPGLGLGEQFF. The whole variable domain, filled in from reference TRBV7-9 and TRBJ2-1, reads DTGVSQNPRHKITKRGQNVTFRCDPISEHNRLYWYRQTLGQGPEFLTYFQNEAQLEKSRLLSDRFSAERPKGSFSTLEIQRTEQGDSAMYLCASSAPGLGLGEQFFGPGTRLTVL.

This chain uses TRBV20-1 with TRBJ2-1; 8 bases are shared with TRBD2. The J call may be mistaken, given a closer DNA end match to TRBJ2-7. The CDR3 length is 13 residues. The germline V gene has CDR1 DFQATT and CDR2 SNEGSKA (reference sequence). The CDR3, as DNA: TGCAGTGCCAATAGCGGGAACTCCTACGAGCAGTACTTC. It codes for CSANSGNSYEQYF.

This CDR3 reads CSVLLVIARAEQYF. The CDR3 DNA is TGCAGCGTACTCCTAGTCATCGCCAGGGCTGAGCAGTACTTC. This chain joins TRBV29-1 and TRBJ2-1; tentative D call: TRBD1 (5 bases). The closer fit of TRBJ2-7 to the DNA end suggests the J call may be wrong. Germline CDR1 and CDR2: SQVTM and ANQGSEA. The CDR3 is 14 amino acids.

The V gene is TRBV6-1, the J gene TRBJ2-5, with D tentatively TRBD1 or TRBD2 (5 bases each). The CDR3 length is 15 residues. V was cut by 7 bases and J by 5 bases, with 20 bases left in between. The germline CDR1 and CDR2 sequences are MNHNS and SASEGT. For the CDR3, the DNA is TGTGCCAGCACCTCATCCCCGGGACCCTGGGAGACCCAGTACTTC. It is translated as CASTSSPGPWETQYF.

The chain recombines TRBV6-5 with TRBJ1-2; no definite D call. This CDR3 region has 13 residues. Germline V CDR1 and CDR2: MNHEY, SVGAGI. V was trimmed by 2 bases and J by 6 bases, leaving 10 bases between them. The CDR3 DNA reads as TGTGCCAGCAGTTACGTAGGAAACGATGGCTACACCTTC. Encoded protein: CASSYVGNDGYTF.

This clonotype was observed a few times. This sequence joins TRBV20-1 and TRBJ2-5; TRBD1 matches 7 bases. Germline lookup yields CDR1 DFQATT and CDR2 SNEGSKA (reference sequence). CDR3 size: 16 residues. V was pared by 5 bases and J by 5 bases, with 17 bases of the junction left unmatched. CDR3 protein: CSAWSLGQSSGETQYF. CDR3 DNA sequence: TGCAGTGCTTGGTCCTTGGGACAGTCATCGGGGGAGACCCAGTACTTC.

This clonotype was detected a few times. The J gene is TRBJ2-1, the V gene TRBV4-1; the match to TRBD2 covers 8 bases. The CDR3 length is 17 residues. J lost 6 bases, V lost 2 bases, and 12 bases had no gene match. The V gene's germline CDR1 is MGHRA and CDR2 YSYEKL. This CDR3 is CASSQLPPRAGGNEQFF. The CDR3 DNA sequence: TGCGCCAGCAGCCAACTTCCCCCAAGGGCGGGAGGCAATGAGCAGTTCTTC.

The rearrangement uses TRBV11-2 and TRBJ1-4, with 10 bases aligning to TRBD1. Germline V gene lookup returns CDR1 SGHAT and CDR2 FQNNGV. The CDR3 extends over 15 amino acids. V lost 5 bases and J lost 7; bases outside the gene matches: 7. This CDR3 is CASSAPWDRGEKLFF. CDR3 nucleotide sequence: TGTGCCAGCAGCGCCCCGTGGGACAGGGGTGAAAAACTGTTTTTT.

This clonotype was detected a few times. The chain combines TRBV12-3 or TRBV12-4 with TRBJ2-3, with D perhaps matching TRBD1 (5 bases). This CDR3 region has 13 residues. V was shortened by 5 bases and J by 11 bases, with 17 bases between the two germline ends. The CDR3 reads CASSAFPDTGQYF. Here the CDR3 DNA reads TGTGCCAGCAGTGCCTTCCCGGACACCGGGCAGTATTTT.

The chain employs TRBV7-2 and TRBJ2-7, with a tentative D call TRBD1 (6 bases). V was cut by 6 bases and J by 2 bases, with 14 bases left in between. CDR1 and CDR2 from the germline V gene are SGHTA and FQGNSA. The CDR3 extends over 14 amino acids. CDR3 region: CASRGAGQAYEQYF. DNA of the CDR3: TGTGCCAGCAGGGGGGCGGGTCAAGCCTACGAGCAGTACTTC.